The 3 T cell receptor beta chains below come from one sample, sequenced in a study of memory CD4+ T cells and cytomegalovirus serostatus (dated by TCRdb to between 2018 and 2020). Single viable CD3+CD4+CD8-CD45RO+ cells were sorted as memory CD4+ T cells on a FACSAria II. Library construction relied on the immunoSEQ multiplex PCR assay. Held by TCRdb, this immuneACCESS table contains in-frame sequences only and omits some clones. Under half of the omission traces to an unresolved V gene where checked; the cause of the rest is unknown. Within this sample are roughly 40,000 clones, with 75% to 85% of them counted one time only. Around 1.1% of the sample is held by the ten biggest clonotypes. The sequenced material came from memory CD4+ T cells from blood. The receptors here all came from an adult in good health and CMV-seronegative.

The chain links TRBV5-5 to TRBJ1-2, with D tentatively TRBD1 (5 bases). The CDR3 is 14 residues long. Germline lookup yields CDR1 SGHKS and CDR2 YYEKEE (reference sequence). V shed 0 bases and J shed 4 bases, with 10 bases lying between them. This CDR3 is CASSLDGTIYGYTF. CDR3 nucleotides: TGTGCCAGCAGCTTGGATGGGACGATCTATGGCTACACCTTC.

For the CDR3, the DNA is TGTGCCGGGTCTAGCGGAAACAATGAGCAGTTCTTC. This encodes CAGSSGNNEQFF. This chain joins TRBV19 and TRBJ2-1; 7 nucleotides match TRBD2. Germline CDR1 and CDR2: LNHDA and SQIVND (reference sequence). The length of the CDR3 is 12 residues. The junction had 6 bases not matched to a gene; V was cut back by 11 bases and J by 5 bases.

This clone was found a few times. V usage is TRBV6-5 and J usage is TRBJ1-1; no clear D gene. The CDR3 length is 13 residues. Germline V CDR1 and CDR2: MNHEY, SVGAGI. V lost 0 bases and J 6 bases, leaving 8 bases between the germline ends. The CDR3 DNA reads TGTGCCAGCAGTTACTCGAGAGGGTCTGAAGCTTTCTTT. The encoded protein is CASSYSRGSEAFF.